This T cell receptor (beta chain) was retrieved from a study of shared clonotypes between healthy human individuals. Study context: CD4 naive and CD4 memory each took three plates per donor, while CD8 naive took two and CD8 memory one.

Study results and limitations: The four-donor shared clonotypes exceeded non-shared clonotypes in generation probability, with non-shared ones scoring lower. Rarefaction exposed incomplete sorted-subset sequencing despite large depth.

Everyone who donated was a Caucasian adult who lived in Nashville, Tennessee. J was trimmed by 8 bases and V by 0 bases; bases with no gene match: 3. This CDR3 contains 14 residues. Germline CDR1 SGHTA, CDR2 FQGNSA. The protocol was immunoSEQ multiplex PCR, while the TCRdb copy is restricted to in-frame clones and leaves out a portion. The repertoire has about 980,000 clones, approximately 76% of them found once; the top ten carry approximately 1.5%. In its sample, this clone was seen once. Its matching antigen is unknown. Sequenced: memory CD4+ T cells sorted from blood. Documented subset: CD45RA-negative fraction. This TCR was sampled from a man aged 18 to 35 in good health. The rearrangement joins TRBV7-2 to TRBJ2-4; 8 positions agree with TRBD2. CDR3 sequence: CASSLASGIDIQYF. The CDR3 DNA is TGTGCCAGCAGCTTAGCTAGCGGGATCGACATTCAGTACTTC.